What follows are 28 T cell receptor beta chains derived from one specimen sequenced in a study of T cells in Graves' hyperthyroidism and ophthalmopathy (dated by TCRdb to between 2018 and 2021). Libraries were built with multiplex PCR. Sequenced using an Illumina HiSeq 2000. The TCR beta CDR3 regions were amplified from the RNA transcripts. The TCR CDR3 was subjected to a first round of RT-PCR using the HTBI primer set and the Qiagen OneStep RT-PCR kit. TCRdb applied fastp at Q25 and MiXCR to the public reads, then kept only in-frame beta chains. Entries that share a CDR3 protein sequence are merged under the most common genes and DNA. The sample yields around 600,000 distinct CDR3 sequences; 11% to 15% were counted once. Together, the top ten hold roughly 7.1% of the sample. Sample: blood. These receptor sequences come from a young woman with Graves' ophthalmopathy.

This clonotype was seen a handful of times. This chain joins TRBV19 and TRBJ2-5; the match to TRBD2 covers 12 bases. The CDR3 has 15 residues. Germline assignment: CDR1 LNHDA and CDR2 SQIVND (reference sequence). V trimming: 7 bases; J trimming: 2 bases; junction bases outside the gene matches: 5. CDR3 bases: TGTGCCAGTAAGACTAGCGGGAGTTGGCAAGAGACCCAGTACTTC. It translates to CASKTSGSWQETQYF.

This clonotype was recorded many times. The chain links TRBV28 to TRBJ1-5; tentatively, D is TRBD1 (5 bases). Germline assignment: CDR1 MDHEN and CDR2 SYDVKM. V was cut by 5 bases and J by 3 bases, with 29 bases left in between. CDR3 length: 20 residues. CDR3 sequence (DNA): TGTGCCAGCAGTAGAAATACGGGATCCGAAAGGGGTGATGCCAATCAGCCCCAGCATTTT. Translated, it gives CASSRNTGSERGDANQPQHF.

This clonotype was seen many times. The chain has TRBV7-2 and TRBJ1-3, with unresolved D. V was shortened by 1 base and J by 0 bases, with 10 bases between the two germline ends. The length of the CDR3 is 16 residues. Germline lookup yields CDR1 SGHTA and CDR2 FQGNSA. This CDR3 reads CASSLDAGSSGNTIYF. The CDR3 DNA reads as TGTGCCAGCAGCTTAGACGCGGGGAGCTCTGGAAACACCATATATTTT.

This clonotype occurred many times. The chain couples TRBV7-2 to TRBJ2-1; 7 bases are a match to TRBD1. Trimming removed 1 base from V and 6 bases from J; junction bases left unmatched: 6. Germline-derived CDR1 and CDR2 are SGHTA and FQGNSA. The CDR3 consists of 15 residues. In DNA form, the CDR3 reads TGTGCCAGCAGCTTAGTTCGGCCAGGGGGCAATGAGCAGTTCTTC. This codes for CASSLVRPGGNEQFF.

This clonotype was observed a handful of times. This chain joins TRBV25-1 and TRBJ1-2; D unresolved. CDR1 MGHDK and CDR2 SYGVNS come from the germline V gene. The CDR3 is 13 amino acids. The V end was cut by 0 bases, the J end by 3 bases, with 5 bases between. CDR3 sequence (DNA): TGTGCCAGCAGTGAATATCAAGACTATGGCTACACCTTC. It is translated as CASSEYQDYGYTF.

A remark on this clonotype: The CDR3 end shows no conserved phenylalanine or tryptophan, and so a read error is likely. This rearrangement joins TRBV12-3 or TRBV12-4 to TRBJ2-7; TRBD2 matches at 8 bases. V was clipped by 3 bases and J by 6 bases; unmatched bases: 7. There are 14 residues in the CDR3. CDR3 residues: CASSFSGSQSEQYL. DNA of the CDR3: TGTGCCAGCAGTTTCAGCGGGAGTCAGTCCGAGCAGTACCTC.

The chain is built from TRBV20-1 and TRBJ2-1, with TRBD2 identical over 10 bases. CDR1 and CDR2 from the germline V gene are DFQATT and SNEGSKA (reference sequence). This CDR3 is built from 15 residues. V shed 6 bases and J 4 bases; nucleotides not matched to a gene: 9. In nucleotides, the CDR3 is TGCAGTGCGGCCATTGGACTAGCGGAGTACAATGAGCAGTTCTTC. Translation: CSAAIGLAEYNEQFF.

This clonotype came up many times. V and J are TRBV28 and TRBJ2-7; D not resolved. The CDR3 is 13 residues long. Per germline, CDR1 MDHEN and CDR2 SYDVKM. Trimming shortened V by 3 bases and J by 3 bases, and 9 bases separated the two germline ends. DNA for the CDR3: TGTGCCAGCAGTTTGGCAAGATACTACGAGCAGTACTTC. It yields the protein CASSLARYYEQYF.

The V gene is TRBV6-2 or TRBV6-3, the J gene TRBJ2-1; possibly TRBD1 for D (6 bases). This CDR3 has 15 amino acids. Between the trimmed V and J ends, which lost 0 bases and 10 bases, there was a span of 16 bases. CDR1 and CDR2 from the germline V gene are MNHEY and SVGEGT. In nucleotides, the CDR3 is TGTGCCAGCAGTTACTCGTCTGGGGGCTCCAACGAGCAGTTCTTC. This encodes CASSYSSGGSNEQFF.

The chain employs TRBV4-1 and TRBJ1-1; tentative D call: TRBD1 (5 bases). With 3 bases removed from V and 8 bases from J, the gap between germline ends came to 10 bases. There are 12 residues in the CDR3. Looked up from germline, CDR1 is MGHRA and CDR2 is YSYEKL. CDR3 region: CASSHIQAEAFF. Written as DNA, the CDR3 is TGCGCCAGCAGCCATATACAGGCGGAAGCTTTCTTT.

This clonotype was counted many times. The gene calls are TRBV20-1 and TRBJ2-7, with D uncertain. This CDR3 contains 14 residues. CDR1 and CDR2 (germline): DFQATT, SNEGSKA (reference sequence). V lost 1 base, J lost 2 bases, and 12 bases lay in between. The CDR3 region has the DNA TGCAGTGCTAGAGTCGACGGCCATCCCTACGAGCAGTACTTC. Protein product: CSARVDGHPYEQYF.

There are many counts of this clonotype. This chain links TRBV10-3 with TRBJ2-7; no clear D gene. Germline values: CDR1 ENHRY, CDR2 SYGVKD. V was pared by 2 bases and J by 1 base, with 18 bases between. The CDR3 is made up of 17 amino acids. The CDR3 coding sequence is TGTGCCATCAGTGAGCCTTTAGGGCAGGTGGGTTCCTACGAGCAGTACTTC. It codes for CAISEPLGQVGSYEQYF.

J is TRBJ2-7 and V is TRBV7-9; D remains ambiguous. The CDR3 extends over 16 amino acids. Trimming took 1 base from V and 2 from J, leaving 15 bases between them. Germline V CDR1 and CDR2: SEHNR, FQNEAQ (reference sequence). This CDR3 is CASSLVGVSGTYEQYF. CDR3 in DNA: TGTGCCAGCAGCTTAGTTGGGGTGTCCGGCACCTACGAGCAGTACTTC.

To note about this clonotype: Compared with germline, one end of the junction differs, possibly owing to a read error. This sequence joins TRBV7-7 and TRBJ1-5; the D is unclear. CDR1 and CDR2 (germline): SSHAT, FNYEAQ (reference sequence). CDR3 length: 13 residues. DNA of the CDR3: TGTGCTAGCAGCTCGAAACTGGGTCAGCCCCAGCATTTT. Amino acid sequence: CASSSKLGQPQHF.

This clonotype appeared many times. Written as DNA, the CDR3 is TGTGCCAGCAGTTACCTCGCGGGAGGCTACACCTTC. Protein sequence: CASSYLAGGYTF. The chain employs TRBV28 and TRBJ1-2; D gene ambiguous. The V gene's germline CDR1 is MDHEN and CDR2 SYDVKM. This CDR3 region has 12 residues. V lost 4 bases, J lost 8 bases, and 11 bases lay in between.

Ten or more counts support this clonotype. This chain joins TRBV20-1 and TRBJ2-3; the match to TRBD2 covers 8 bases. V lost 1 base, J lost 4 bases, and 7 bases stayed unmatched. Germline loops: CDR1 DFQATT, CDR2 SNEGSKA (reference sequence). The CDR3 covers 15 residues. The CDR3 sequence: CSARGGSGEADTQYF. The CDR3 region has the DNA TGCAGTGCTAGAGGGGGTAGCGGGGAGGCAGATACGCAGTATTTT.

This clonotype was counted at least ten times. The chain recombines TRBV27 with TRBJ2-1; 8 bases match TRBD2. The CDR3 covers 15 residues. Germline CDR1 is MNHEY and CDR2 is SMNVEV (reference sequence). V lost 8 bases to trimming and J lost 1 base; unmatched junction nucleotides: 7. CDR3 sequence: CASYLSGSSYNEQFF. In DNA, the CDR3 is TGTGCCAGCTACTTGAGCGGGAGTTCCTACAATGAGCAGTTCTTC.

This clonotype was seen ten or more times. The chain joins TRBV29-1 to TRBJ2-7, with TRBD1 matching over 11 bases. Germline V lookup: CDR1 SQVTM, CDR2 ANQGSEA. The V gene end was trimmed by 5 bases and the J gene end by 2 bases; junction bases not matched to a gene: 14. The CDR3 is 17 amino acids. CDR3 DNA sequence: TGCAGCGTTACCCAGGACAGGGGGCCCTTTTCAACCTACGAGCAGTACTTC. Translated: CSVTQDRGPFSTYEQYF.

This sequence joins TRBV5-1 and TRBJ2-2; tentatively, D is TRBD1 (5 bases). The germline gives CDR1 SGHRS, CDR2 YFSETQ. The V gene lost 4 bases and the J gene lost 3 bases, with 13 bases spanning the gap. The CDR3 sequence is 15 residues long. The CDR3 spells CASSIASGYTGELFF. CDR3 DNA: TGCGCCAGCAGCATTGCCTCAGGGTACACCGGGGAGCTGTTTTTT. Filled out from reference TRBV5-1 and TRBJ2-2, the complete variable domain reads KAGVTQTPRYLIKTRGQQVTLSCSPISGHRSVSWYQQTPGQGLQFLFEYFSETQRNKGNFPGRFSGRQFSNSRSEMNVSTLELGDSALYLCASSIASGYTGELFFGEGSRLTVL.

This clonotype has at least ten counts. The rearrangement links TRBV5-1 to TRBJ1-1; D is perhaps TRBD1 (6 bases). V lost 1 base to trimming and J lost 5 bases, with 12 bases between them. Germline CDR1 SGHRS, CDR2 YFSETQ. This CDR3 spans 14 amino acids. CDR3 DNA sequence: TGCGCCAGCAGCTTGCGTACAGGGCGGACTGAAGCTTTCTTT. It yields the protein CASSLRTGRTEAFF.

This clonotype was picked up many times. J is TRBJ2-5 and V is TRBV28; D gene ambiguous. Trimming stripped 6 bases from V and 3 bases from J, with 17 bases between. In germline, CDR1 is MDHEN, CDR2 SYDVKM. CDR3 length equals 15 residues. The CDR3 DNA reads as TGTGCCAGCAGCCGTCCGGCGGTAAGCGAAGAGACCCAGTACTTC. It encodes CASSRPAVSEETQYF.

This clonotype showed up many times. The chain employs TRBV30 and TRBJ2-7; possibly TRBD2 for D (8 bases). The CDR3 spans 16 residues. Trimming took off 1 base at V and 0 bases at J, with 16 bases between the two ends. From germline, CDR1 is GTSNPN and CDR2 SVGIG (reference sequence). CDR3 loop: CAWSDYSGDSSYEQYF. DNA of the CDR3: TGTGCCTGGAGTGACTATAGCGGGGACAGCTCCTACGAGCAGTACTTC. The full variable domain, with the rest looked up from reference TRBV30 and TRBJ2-7, is SQTIHQWPATLVQPVGSPLSLECTVEGTSNPNLYWYRQAAGRGLQLLFYSVGIGQISSEVPQNLSASRPQDRQFILSSKKLLLSDSGFYLCAWSDYSGDSSYEQYFGPGTRLTVT.

This clonotype was picked up a small number of times. The gene calls are TRBV7-9 and TRBJ1-2, with D perhaps TRBD1 (6 bases). This CDR3 region has 15 residues. Germline loops: CDR1 SEHNR, CDR2 FQNEAQ (reference sequence). Trimming removed 1 base at V and 0 bases at J, with 9 bases between. The CDR3 loop is CASSLEGEANYGYTF. The DNA for the CDR3 is TGTGCCAGCAGCTTAGAGGGGGAAGCTAACTATGGCTACACCTTC.

The V gene is TRBV7-8, the J gene TRBJ2-2; D gene uncertain. V was trimmed by 8 bases and J by 1 base, leaving 20 bases between them. Germline V CDR1 and CDR2: SGHVS, FQNEAQ. This CDR3 has 17 amino acids. CDR3 DNA sequence: TGTGCCAGCTACCGATTAATGGCACAGATGAACACCGGGGAGCTGTTTTTT. This translates into CASYRLMAQMNTGELFF.

The table lists this clonotype with a few counts. The chain links TRBV2 to TRBJ2-7, with 8 bases matching TRBD1. V lost 8 bases and J lost 6; bases outside the gene matches: 9. The CDR3 is 13 residues long. Germline CDR1 SNHLY, CDR2 FYNNEI. CDR3 amino acids: CASDYIGQGEQYF. In DNA form, the CDR3 reads TGTGCCAGCGATTACATTGGACAGGGCGAGCAGTACTTC.

For this clonotype: Being one base from a much bigger clone, this may be a read error. The chain combines TRBV7-2 with TRBJ2-1, with a possible D match to TRBD1 (5 bases). Trimming pared 5 bases from V and 10 bases from J, leaving 24 bases between. Germline CDR1 is SGHTA and CDR2 is FQGNSA. The CDR3 is 16 residues long. CDR3 in amino acids: CASSPPELDGAYEQFF. The DNA for the CDR3 is TGTGCCAGCAGCCCCCCCGAGTTAGATGGGGCTTACGAGCAGTTCTTC.

In its sample, this clonotype was seen many times. This chain uses TRBV20-1 with TRBJ1-6; no clear D. The CDR3 is 12 residues long. Between the trimmed V and J ends, which lost 3 bases and 8 bases, there was a span of 8 bases. Germline assignment: CDR1 DFQATT and CDR2 SNEGSKA (reference sequence). The CDR3 region is CSASENYSPLHF. The CDR3 nucleotides are TGCAGTGCTAGTGAGAATTATTCACCCCTCCACTTT.

V gene TRBV6-1 combines with J gene TRBJ1-4; 8 bases align to TRBD1. The CDR3 covers 16 residues. The V gene end was trimmed by 5 bases and the J gene end by 7 bases; junction bases not matched to a gene: 12. Germline loops: CDR1 MNHNS, CDR2 SASEGT. The CDR3 reads CASSLKQGGLGEKLFF. CDR3 nucleotide sequence: TGTGCCAGCAGTCTAAAACAGGGGGGGTTGGGTGAAAAACTGTTTTTT.